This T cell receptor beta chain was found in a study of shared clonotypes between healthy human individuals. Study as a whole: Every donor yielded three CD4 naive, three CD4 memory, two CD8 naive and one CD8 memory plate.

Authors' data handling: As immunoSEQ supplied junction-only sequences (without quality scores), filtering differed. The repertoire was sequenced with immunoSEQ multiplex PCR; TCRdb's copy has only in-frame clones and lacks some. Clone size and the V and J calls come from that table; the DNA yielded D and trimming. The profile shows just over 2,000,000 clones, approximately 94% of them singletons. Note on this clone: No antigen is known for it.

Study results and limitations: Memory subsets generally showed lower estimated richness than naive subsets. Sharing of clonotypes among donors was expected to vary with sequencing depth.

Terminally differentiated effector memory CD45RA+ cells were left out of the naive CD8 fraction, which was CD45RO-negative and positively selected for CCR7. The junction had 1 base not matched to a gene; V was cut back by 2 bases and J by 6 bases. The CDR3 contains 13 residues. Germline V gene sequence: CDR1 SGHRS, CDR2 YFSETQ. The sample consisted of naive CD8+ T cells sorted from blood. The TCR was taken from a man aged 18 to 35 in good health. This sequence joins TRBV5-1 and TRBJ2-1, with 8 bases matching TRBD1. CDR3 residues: CASSFTGGNEQFF. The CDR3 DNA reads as TGCGCCAGCAGCTTCACAGGGGGCAATGAGCAGTTCTTC. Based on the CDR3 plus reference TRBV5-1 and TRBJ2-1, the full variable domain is KAGVTQTPRYLIKTRGQQVTLSCSPISGHRSVSWYQQTPGQGLQFLFEYFSETQRNKGNFPGRFSGRQFSNSRSEMNVSTLELGDSALYLCASSFTGGNEQFFGPGTRLTVL.